These 18 T cell receptor beta chains originate from one sample sequenced in a study of OX40 agonist ivuxolimab in advanced cancers. Repertoires were generated with immunoSEQ multiplex PCR, while TCRdb's copy carries only in-frame clones and drops some. The data show 65,000 to 95,000 clones, 87% seen once. The sequencing here drew on CD4+ or CD8+ T cells sorted from blood, taken in a trial of the OX40 agonist ivuxolimab. Receptor source: an adult with an advanced solid tumor such as melanoma, head and neck, liver or kidney cancer.

The chain carries TRBV18 and TRBJ2-5; 8 bases fit TRBD1. Trimming cost V 5 bases and J 4 bases; bases outside gene matches: 3. The CDR3 has 13 amino acids. CDR1 and CDR2 (germline): KGHSH, LQKENI. CDR3 in DNA: TGTGCCAGCTCATCCGGGACAGGAGAGACCCAGTACTTC. The encoded protein is CASSSGTGETQYF.

J is TRBJ1-1 and V is TRBV11-2; D is uncertain. V lost 6 bases to trimming and J lost 10 bases, with 18 bases between them. The CDR3 is 13 residues long. The germline V gene has CDR1 SGHAT and CDR2 FQNNGV. CDR3 region: CASSFSEGSAAFF. The CDR3, as DNA: TGTGCCAGCAGTTTTTCTGAGGGAAGCGCAGCTTTCTTT.

The rearrangement links TRBV6-1 to TRBJ2-2; 9 bases match TRBD1. Germline values: CDR1 MNHNS, CDR2 SASEGT. V trimming: 7 bases; J trimming: 2 bases; junction bases outside the gene matches: 5. The CDR3 has 15 residues. CDR3 residues: CASMRDRVNTGELFF. The CDR3 DNA reads TGTGCCAGCATGAGGGACAGGGTTAACACCGGGGAGCTGTTTTTT.

The rearrangement joins TRBV9 to TRBJ1-2; the D is unclear. Germline V lookup: CDR1 SGDLS, CDR2 YYNGEE. This CDR3 has 12 residues. The V end lost 1 base, the J end lost 8 bases, and 9 bases lay between the germline ends. The CDR3: CASSVNYGGYTF. DNA for the CDR3: TGTGCCAGCAGCGTAAATTACGGAGGCTACACCTTC. Complete variable domain (other parts from reference TRBV9 and TRBJ1-2): DSGVTQTPKHLITATGQRVTLRCSPRSGDLSVYWYQQSLDQGLQFLIQYYNGEERAKGNILERFSAQQFPDLHSELNLSSLELGDSALYFCASSVNYGGYTFGSGTRLTVV.

The chain joins TRBV4-3 to TRBJ1-5; D ambiguous. The CDR3 totals 13 residues. Germline V gives CDR1 LGHNA, CDR2 YSLEER. With 3 bases removed from V and 3 bases from J, the gap between germline ends came to 6 bases. CDR3 amino acids: CASSQAYNQPQHF. The CDR3 DNA reads as TGCGCCAGCAGCCAGGCGTACAATCAGCCCCAGCATTTT.

The gene calls are TRBV7-6 and TRBJ1-1; no definite D call. CDR1 and CDR2 (germline): SGHVS, FNYEAQ. V lost 1 base, J lost 1 base, and 4 bases lay in between. The CDR3 is 13 amino acids. CDR3: CASSLEGNTEAFF. Here the CDR3 DNA reads TGTGCCAGCAGCTTAGAAGGGAACACTGAAGCTTTCTTT.

V usage is TRBV10-2 and J usage is TRBJ2-2, with D possibly matching TRBD2 (6 bases). Germline lookup yields CDR1 WSHSY and CDR2 SAAADI. The CDR3 contains 15 residues. The germline V and J ends were trimmed by 7 bases and 4 bases, with 16 bases remaining between them. For the CDR3, the DNA is TGCGCCAGCAAATCGACTAGAACTGGCACCGGGGAGCTGTTTTTT. This gives the protein CASKSTRTGTGELFF.

The V call is TRBV5-1, the J call TRBJ2-6; 8 nucleotides line up with TRBD1. The trim removed 2 bases at V and 1 base at J, leaving 5 bases unmatched. Germline V gives CDR1 SGHRS, CDR2 YFSETQ. CDR3 length equals 17 residues. CDR3 sequence (DNA): TGCGCCAGCAGCTTAAACAGGGGGGCTTCTGGGGCCAACGTCCTGACTTTC. Protein: CASSLNRGASGANVLTF.

The chain combines TRBV4-3 with TRBJ2-3; TRBD2 is a possible D gene (6 bases). Germline loops: CDR1 LGHNA, CDR2 YSLEER. With 0 bases removed from V and 12 bases from J, the gap between germline ends came to 13 bases. This CDR3 spans 13 amino acids. The CDR3 here is CASSQDTKRAQYF. For the CDR3, the DNA is TGCGCCAGCAGCCAAGATACGAAGCGGGCCCAGTATTTT.

The gene calls are TRBV6-5 and TRBJ2-3; the D is unclear. Germline CDR1 is MNHEY and CDR2 is SVGAGI. The CDR3 contains 12 residues. Trimming removed 6 bases from V and 4 bases from J, with 8 bases in between. The CDR3 sequence is CASRSDADTQYF. The CDR3 bases are TGTGCCAGCAGGTCAGACGCAGATACGCAGTATTTT.

The J gene is TRBJ2-7, the V gene TRBV2, with 8 nucleotides matching TRBD2. CDR3 length equals 13 residues. V dropped 8 bases and J dropped 6; count of bases not matched to a gene: 9. Germline lookup yields CDR1 SNHLY and CDR2 FYNNEI. The CDR3 protein is CASYRRLAGEQYF. The CDR3 nucleotides are TGTGCCAGCTACCGACGGCTAGCGGGCGAGCAGTACTTC.

The rearrangement uses TRBV7-3 and TRBJ2-3, with D unclear. Looked up from germline, CDR1 is SGHTA and CDR2 is FQGTGA. Trimming pared 4 bases from V and 1 base from J, leaving 6 bases between. This CDR3 region has 13 residues. CDR3 protein: CASSYLGTDTQYF. The CDR3 DNA is TGTGCCAGCAGCTATTTAGGCACAGATACGCAGTATTTT.

The V call is TRBV29-1, the J call TRBJ2-7, with 10 positions matching TRBD1. The germline gives CDR1 SQVTM, CDR2 ANQGSEA. The CDR3 runs to 12 residues. The CDR3: CGCRGQGYEQYF. For the CDR3, the DNA is TGCGGATGCCGGGGACAGGGGTACGAGCAGTACTTC.

This chain uses TRBV5-1 with TRBJ1-5, with a possible D match to TRBD1 (5 bases). This CDR3 has 16 amino acids. V was clipped by 4 bases and J by 5 bases, with 19 bases between them. Germline loops: CDR1 SGHRS, CDR2 YFSETQ. CDR3 coding DNA: TGCGCCAGCAGCCAAGGAATTCAAGACAGATATCAGCCCCAGCATTTT. It encodes CASSQGIQDRYQPQHF.

V gene TRBV2 combines with J gene TRBJ1-1; unclear D gene. Germline V gives CDR1 SNHLY, CDR2 FYNNEI. Trimming stripped 1 base from V and 8 bases from J, with 8 bases between. The CDR3 has 12 amino acids. Written as DNA, the CDR3 is TGTGCCAGCAGTGAAGGTGGGTCCGAAGCTTTCTTT. Its protein is CASSEGGSEAFF. The full variable domain, in which reference TRBV2 and TRBJ1-1 provide the parts outside the CDR3, is EPEVTQTPSHQVTQMGQEVILRCVPISNHLYFYWYRQILGQKVEFLVSFYNNEISEKSEIFDDQFSVERPDGSNFTLKIRSTKLEDSAMYFCASSEGGSEAFFGQGTRLTVV.

The chain employs TRBV4-3 and TRBJ1-1; 10 bases map to TRBD1. V lost 1 base to trimming and J lost 8 bases; unmatched junction nucleotides: 7. Germline-derived CDR1 and CDR2 are LGHNA and YSLEER. The CDR3 is made up of 15 amino acids. Here the CDR3 DNA reads TGCGCCAGCAGCCAAGTTGAGGGACAGGGGAGAGAAGCTTTCTTT. It translates to CASSQVEGQGREAFF.

The V gene is TRBV9, the J gene TRBJ1-5, with 10 nucleotides matching TRBD1. The CDR3 is 15 amino acids. The germline gives CDR1 SGDLS, CDR2 YYNGEE. The V segment lost 3 bases and the J segment 5 bases; nucleotides outside the gene matches: 5. CDR3 nucleotide sequence: TGTGCCAGCAGCGCGGGACAGGGGCGTGATCAGCCCCAGCATTTT. Its protein product is CASSAGQGRDQPQHF.

CDR3 amino acids: CASSQETSEKLFF. The DNA of the CDR3 is TGCGCCAGCAGCCAAGAAACAAGTGAAAAACTGTTTTTT. This rearrangement joins TRBV4-3 to TRBJ1-4; no clear D gene. Germline values: CDR1 LGHNA, CDR2 YSLEER. The V gene lost 0 bases and the J gene lost 7 bases, with 6 bases spanning the gap. The CDR3 is 13 residues long.